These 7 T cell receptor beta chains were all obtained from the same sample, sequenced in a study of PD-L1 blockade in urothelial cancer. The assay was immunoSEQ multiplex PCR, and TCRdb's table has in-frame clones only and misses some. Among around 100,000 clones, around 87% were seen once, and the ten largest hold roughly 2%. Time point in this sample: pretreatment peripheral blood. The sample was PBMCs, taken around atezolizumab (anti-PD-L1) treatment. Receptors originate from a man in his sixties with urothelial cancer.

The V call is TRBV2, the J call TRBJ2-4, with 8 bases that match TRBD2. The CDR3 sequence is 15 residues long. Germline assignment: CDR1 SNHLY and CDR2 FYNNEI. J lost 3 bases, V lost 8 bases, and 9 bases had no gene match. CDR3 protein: CASGRGVTSKNIQYF. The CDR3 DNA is TGTGCCAGCGGGCGGGGGGTCACAAGCAAAAACATTCAGTACTTC. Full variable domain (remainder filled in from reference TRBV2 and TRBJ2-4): EPEVTQTPSHQVTQMGQEVILRCVPISNHLYFYWYRQILGQKVEFLVSFYNNEISEKSEIFDDQFSVERPDGSNFTLKIRSTKLEDSAMYFCASGRGVTSKNIQYFGAGTRLSVL.

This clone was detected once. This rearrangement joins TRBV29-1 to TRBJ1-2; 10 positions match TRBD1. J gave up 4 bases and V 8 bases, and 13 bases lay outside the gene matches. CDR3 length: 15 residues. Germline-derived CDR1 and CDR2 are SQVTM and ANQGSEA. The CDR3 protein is CSSLGWTGGAYGYTF. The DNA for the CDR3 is TGCAGCTCTTTGGGGTGGACAGGGGGGGCCTATGGCTACACCTTC.

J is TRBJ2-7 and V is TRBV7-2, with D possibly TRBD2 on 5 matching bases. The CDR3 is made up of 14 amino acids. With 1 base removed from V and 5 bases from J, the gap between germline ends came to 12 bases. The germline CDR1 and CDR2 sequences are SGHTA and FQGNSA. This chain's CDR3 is CASSLGGSDHEQYF. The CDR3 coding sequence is TGTGCCAGCAGCTTAGGCGGGTCCGACCACGAGCAGTACTTC.

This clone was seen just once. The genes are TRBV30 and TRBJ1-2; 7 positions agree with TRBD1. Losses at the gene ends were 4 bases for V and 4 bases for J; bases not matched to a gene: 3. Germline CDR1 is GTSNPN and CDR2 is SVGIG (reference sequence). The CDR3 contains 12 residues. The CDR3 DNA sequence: TGTGCCTGGAACAGGGGTGGCTATGGCTACACCTTC. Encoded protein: CAWNRGGYGYTF. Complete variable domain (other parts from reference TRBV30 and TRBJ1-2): SQTIHQWPATLVQPVGSPLSLECTVEGTSNPNLYWYRQAAGRGLQLLFYSVGIGQISSEVPQNLSASRPQDRQFILSSKKLLLSDSGFYLCAWNRGGYGYTFGSGTRLTVV.

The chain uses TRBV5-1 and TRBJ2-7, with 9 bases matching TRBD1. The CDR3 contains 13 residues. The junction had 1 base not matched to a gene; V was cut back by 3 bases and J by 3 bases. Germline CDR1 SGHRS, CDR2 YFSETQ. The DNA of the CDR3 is TGCGCCAGCAGCTCGACAGGGGGCTACGAGCAGTACTTC. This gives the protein CASSSTGGYEQYF.

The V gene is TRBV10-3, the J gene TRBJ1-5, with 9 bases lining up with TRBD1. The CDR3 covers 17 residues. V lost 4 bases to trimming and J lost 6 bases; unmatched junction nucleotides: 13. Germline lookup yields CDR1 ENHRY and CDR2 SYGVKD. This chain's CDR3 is CAISGHAGQGGSQPQHF. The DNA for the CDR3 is TGTGCCATCAGTGGCCACGCGGGACAGGGAGGGAGTCAGCCCCAGCATTTT.

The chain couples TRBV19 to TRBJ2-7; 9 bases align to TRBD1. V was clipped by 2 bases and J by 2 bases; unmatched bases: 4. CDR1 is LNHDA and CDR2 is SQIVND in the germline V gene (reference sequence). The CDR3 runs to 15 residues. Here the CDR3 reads CASSIRGTGTYEQYF. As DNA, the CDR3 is TGTGCCAGTAGTATAAGGGGGACAGGGACCTACGAGCAGTACTTC.